This TCR beta chain was obtained from a study of CD8+ T cells in alopecia areata. Points from the study as a whole: Scalp samples also contribute reads from the resident alphabeta T cells found in normal skin. Between patients, shared TCR sequences were less clear than in mice. This was possibly due in part to HLA diversity in the patient population. Lesional scalp, notably in alopecia totalis/universalis, had clonality above that of normal scalp.

Trimming stripped 1 base from V and 1 base from J, with 4 bases between. The germline CDR1 and CDR2 sequences are MNHEY and SMNVEV (reference sequence). The CDR3 totals 13 residues. Following RNA extraction, reverse transcription yielded cDNA that acted as the sequencing template. Using immunoSEQ multiplex PCR, the repertoire was profiled, and TCRdb retains in-frame clones only, with some absent. The data show 95,000 to 120,000 clones, around 59% seen once. In the case of this clone: What it binds is unknown.

The chain recombines TRBV27 with TRBJ2-5; D gene ambiguous. Sequencing was performed on CD8+ T cells sorted from blood. The source of this sequence is a human donor in good health. CDR3 loop: CASSLYGQETQYF. The CDR3 bases are TGTGCCAGCAGTTTATACGGCCAAGAGACCCAGTACTTC.